This T cell receptor (beta chain) stems from a study of CDR3 diversity in severe acne. TCRdb re-called the PCR reads through MiXCR, storing one row per CDR3 protein. The sample yields tens of thousands of distinct CDR3 sequences, under 60% seen once. The sample taken for sequencing was blood. This clonotype was sampled from a male donor in good health, without acne.

In nucleotides, the CDR3 is TGTGCCAGTGGACTAGCGGGAGCCAACGAGCAGTACTTC. Translated: CASGLAGANEQYF. V is TRBV19 and J is TRBJ2-7; 13 bases are a match to TRBD2. V lost 8 bases and J lost 5; bases outside the gene matches: 3. Looked up from germline, CDR1 is LNHDA and CDR2 is SQIVND (reference sequence). The CDR3 sequence is 13 residues long.